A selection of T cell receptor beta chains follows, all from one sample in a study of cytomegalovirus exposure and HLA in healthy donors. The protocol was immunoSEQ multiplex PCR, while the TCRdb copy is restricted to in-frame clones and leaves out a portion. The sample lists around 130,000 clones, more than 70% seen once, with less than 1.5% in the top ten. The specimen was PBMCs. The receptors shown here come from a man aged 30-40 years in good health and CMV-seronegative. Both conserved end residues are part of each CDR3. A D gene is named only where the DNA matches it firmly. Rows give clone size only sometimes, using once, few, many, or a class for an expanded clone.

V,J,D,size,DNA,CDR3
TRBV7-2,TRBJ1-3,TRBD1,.,TGTGCCAGCAGCCTCGGACAGGGGGCGAACACCATATATTTT,CASSLGQGANTIYF
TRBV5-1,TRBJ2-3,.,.,TGCGCCAGCAGCTTTAACGAGGGCACAGATACGCAGTATTTT,CASSFNEGTDTQYF
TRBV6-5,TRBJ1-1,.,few,TGTGCCACCGTCGGACGGGGAGGGAACACTGAAGCTTTCTTT,CATVGRGGNTEAFF
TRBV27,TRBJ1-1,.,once,TGTGCCAGCAGTTTTGAGGGCCAGATCACCCCATTCGGGACTGAAGCTTTCTTT,CASSFEGQITPFGTEAFF
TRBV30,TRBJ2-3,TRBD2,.,TGTGCCGGGGGACTAGCGGGAGCGGGTACGCAGTATTTT,CAGGLAGAGTQYF
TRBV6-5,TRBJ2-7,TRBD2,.,TGTGCCAGCAGCCGAGCGAGCGGGAGCTCCTACGAGCAGTACTTC,CASSRASGSSYEQYF
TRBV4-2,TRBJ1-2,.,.,TGTGCCAGCAGCCAAGAGGTTACTTTGGGAGATGGCTACACCTTC,CASSQEVTLGDGYTF
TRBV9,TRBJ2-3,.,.,TGTGCCAGCAGCGTAGGGCCTGCCCCAGATACGCAGTATTTT,CASSVGPAPDTQYF
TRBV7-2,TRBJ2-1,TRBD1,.,TGTGCCAGCAGCCAACGGGACAGGGGCTCCTACAATGAGCAGTTCTTC,CASSQRDRGSYNEQFF
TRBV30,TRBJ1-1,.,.,TGTGCCTGGAGTGGGGGGGACACTGAAGCTTTCTTT,CAWSGGDTEAFF
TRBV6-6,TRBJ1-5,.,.,TGTGCCAGCAGTTACTCAGGGGCCCATCAGCCCCAGCATTTT,CASSYSGAHQPQHF
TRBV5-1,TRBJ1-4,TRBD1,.,TGCGCCAGCAGCCCCACATCAGGGGGGACGAGTCTGGGAAAACTGTTTTTT,CASSPTSGGTSLGKLFF
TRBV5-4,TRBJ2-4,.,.,TGTGCCAGCAGCTCCGCCAGGGAAGGGACCAAAAACATTCAGTACTTC,CASSSAREGTKNIQYF
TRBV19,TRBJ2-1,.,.,TGTGCCAGTAGTATTGGTGCTAGCCGAGATGAGCAGTTCTTC,CASSIGASRDEQFF
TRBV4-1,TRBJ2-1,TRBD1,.,TGCGCCAGCAGCTCCAGGACAGGGAATGAGCAGTTCTTC,CASSSRTGNEQFF
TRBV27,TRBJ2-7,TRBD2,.,TGTGCCAGCAGTCGCGGGAGAGCCGACGAGCAGTACTTC,CASSRGRADEQYF
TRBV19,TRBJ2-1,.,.,TGTGCCAGTAGTATTGCGGGTAGCTCCTACAATGAGCAGTTCTTC,CASSIAGSSYNEQFF
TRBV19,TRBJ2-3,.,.,TGTGCCAGCCTAGGGGGTAACACAGATACGCAGTATTTT,CASLGGNTDTQYF
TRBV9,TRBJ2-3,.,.,TGTGCCAGCAGCGTTAGAGGATTGGCGATAGATACGCAGTATTTT,CASSVRGLAIDTQYF
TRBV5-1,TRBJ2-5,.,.,TGCGCCAGCAGCTTGAACATACAAGAGACCCAGTACTTC,CASSLNIQETQYF
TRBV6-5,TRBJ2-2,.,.,TGTGCCAGCCTCGGGACTCCGAACACCGGGGAGCTGTTTTTT,CASLGTPNTGELFF
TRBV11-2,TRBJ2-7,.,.,TGTGCCAGCAGCTTAGACCAGGTCCACGAGCAGTACTTC,CASSLDQVHEQYF
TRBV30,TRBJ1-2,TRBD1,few,TGTGCCTGGAGTGTACGTGACAGGGGGTCCTATGGCTACACCTTC,CAWSVRDRGSYGYTF
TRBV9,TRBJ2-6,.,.,TGTGCCAGCAGCGTAACCCCCACGAGCTCTGGGGCCAACGTCCTGACTTTC,CASSVTPTSSGANVLTF
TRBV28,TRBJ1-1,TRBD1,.,TGTGCCAGCAGCTCGACAGGGATGAACACTGAAGCTTTCTTT,CASSSTGMNTEAFF
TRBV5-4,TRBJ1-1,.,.,TGTGCCAGCAGCTTGGCCAGGGAAGCAAACACTGAAGCTTTCTTT,CASSLAREANTEAFF
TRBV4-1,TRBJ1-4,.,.,TGCGCCAGCAGCTTCGAGCCAGGGGTCACTAATGAAAAACTGTTTTTT,CASSFEPGVTNEKLFF
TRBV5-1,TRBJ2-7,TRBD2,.,TGCGCCAGCAGCTTCGGGGCAGGTTCTTCGGGGGGCTACGAGCAGTACTTC,CASSFGAGSSGGYEQYF
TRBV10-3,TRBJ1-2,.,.,TGTGCCATCAGTGAGTCTGTGGGACAATCTACAGGCTATGGCTACACCTTC,CAISESVGQSTGYGYTF
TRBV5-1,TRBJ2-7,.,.,TGCGCCAGCAGCTTGGGAGGGTTTGGCTCCTACGAGCAGTACTTC,CASSLGGFGSYEQYF
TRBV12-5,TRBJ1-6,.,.,TGTGCTAGTGGTTATGAAGGGGTATCACCCCTCCACTTT,CASGYEGVSPLHF
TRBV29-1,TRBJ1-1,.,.,TGCAGCGCTGACTGGCCTGAAGCTTTCTTT,CSADWPEAFF
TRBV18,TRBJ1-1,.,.,TGTGCCAGCTCACAGGGGATGAACACTGAAGCTTTCTTT,CASSQGMNTEAFF
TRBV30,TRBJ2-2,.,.,TGTGCCTGGAGTGTCGGCGGGAACACCGGGGAGCTGTTTTTT,CAWSVGGNTGELFF
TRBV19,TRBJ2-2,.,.,TGTGCCAGTAGTGGAGGGGTTGAGACCGGGGAGCTGTTTTTT,CASSGGVETGELFF
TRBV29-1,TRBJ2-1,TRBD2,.,TGCAGCGTATCCGGGACTAGTGAGGTGCCCAACTACAATGAGCAGTTCTTC,CSVSGTSEVPNYNEQFF
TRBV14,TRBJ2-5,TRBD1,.,TGTGCCAGCAGCCTACAAAAGCGACAGGGGGCTGGATGTTCCAAAGAGACCCAGTACTTC,CASSLQKRQGAGCSKETQYF
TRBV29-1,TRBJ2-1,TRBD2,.,TGCAGCGCTAGCGGGAGCCACAATGAGCAGTTCTTC,CSASGSHNEQFF
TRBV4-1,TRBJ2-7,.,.,TGCGCCAGCAGCGTTAGCGGACTAAGCTCCTACGAGCAGTACTTC,CASSVSGLSSYEQYF
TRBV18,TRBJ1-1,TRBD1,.,TGTGCCAGCTCGCCCACAGGGGATATACAGGCTTTCTTT,CASSPTGDIQAFF
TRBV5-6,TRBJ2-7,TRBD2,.,TGTGCCAGCAGCTCCTACCGGACTAGCGTCAGCCCTAAGGAGCAGTACTTC,CASSSYRTSVSPKEQYF
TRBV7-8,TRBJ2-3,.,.,TGTGCCAGCAGCTTAGCGAGGGATTCTACGCAGTATTTT,CASSLARDSTQYF
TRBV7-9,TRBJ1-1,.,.,TGTGCCAGCAGCTTAGATCGGACCAGGGCGGCTTTCTTT,CASSLDRTRAAFF
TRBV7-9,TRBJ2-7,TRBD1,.,TGTGCCAGCAGCGAAAGGTCACCGGGACAGAACTCCTACGAGCAGTACTTC,CASSERSPGQNSYEQYF
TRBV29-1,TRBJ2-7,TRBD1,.,TGCAGCGCTGGGACAGGTATGGGCTTTGGCGAGCAGTACTTC,CSAGTGMGFGEQYF
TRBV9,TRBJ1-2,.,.,TGTGCCAGCAGCCCCGTGGGGGGTAACTATGGCTACACCTTC,CASSPVGGNYGYTF